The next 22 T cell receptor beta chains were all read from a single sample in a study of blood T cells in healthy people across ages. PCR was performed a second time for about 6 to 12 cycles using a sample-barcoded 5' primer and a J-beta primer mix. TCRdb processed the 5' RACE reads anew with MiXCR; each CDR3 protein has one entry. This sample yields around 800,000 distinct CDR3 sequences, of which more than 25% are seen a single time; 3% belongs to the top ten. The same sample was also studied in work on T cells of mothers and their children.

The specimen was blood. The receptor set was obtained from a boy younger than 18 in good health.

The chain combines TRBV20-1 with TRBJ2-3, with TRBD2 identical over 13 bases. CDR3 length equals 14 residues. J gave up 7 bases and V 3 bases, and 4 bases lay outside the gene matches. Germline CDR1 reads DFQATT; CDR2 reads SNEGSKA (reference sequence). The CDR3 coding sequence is TGCAGTGCTAGGACTAGCGGGGGGTCGTATACGCAGTATTTT. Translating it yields CSARTSGGSYTQYF.

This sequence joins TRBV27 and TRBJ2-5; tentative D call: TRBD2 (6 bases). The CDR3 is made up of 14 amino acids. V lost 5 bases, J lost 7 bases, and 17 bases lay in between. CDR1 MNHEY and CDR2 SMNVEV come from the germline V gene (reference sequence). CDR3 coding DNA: TGTGCCAGCAGTCCCGCAGGAGAGGGAGGGACCCAGTACTTC. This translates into CASSPAGEGGTQYF.

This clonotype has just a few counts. The CDR3: CASNRLRGGNQPQHF. The DNA for the CDR3 is TGTGCCAGCAATCGCCTCAGGGGTGGCAATCAGCCCCAGCATTTT. The V call is TRBV21-1, the J call TRBJ1-5; TRBD1 was called by the table and not checked on the DNA. TRBV21-1 is labeled a pseudogene. This CDR3 has 15 amino acids.

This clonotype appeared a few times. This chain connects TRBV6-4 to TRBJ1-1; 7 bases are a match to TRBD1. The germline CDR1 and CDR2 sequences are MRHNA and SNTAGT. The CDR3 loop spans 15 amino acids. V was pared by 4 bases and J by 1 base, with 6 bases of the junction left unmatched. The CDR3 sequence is CASSVDRYTNTEAFF. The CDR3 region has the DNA TGTGCCAGCAGTGTGGACAGGTATACGAACACTGAAGCTTTCTTT.

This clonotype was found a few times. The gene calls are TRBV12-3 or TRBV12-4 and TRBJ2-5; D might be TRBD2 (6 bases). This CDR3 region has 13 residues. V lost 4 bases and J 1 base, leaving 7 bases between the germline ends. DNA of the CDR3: TGTGCCAGCAGTTGGGGGGTCCAAGAGACCCAGTACTTC. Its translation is CASSWGVQETQYF.

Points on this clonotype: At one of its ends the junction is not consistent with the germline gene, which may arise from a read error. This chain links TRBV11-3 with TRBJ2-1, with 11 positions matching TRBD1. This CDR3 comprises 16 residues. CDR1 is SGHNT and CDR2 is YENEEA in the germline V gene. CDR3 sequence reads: CTSSLGSGQGANEQFF. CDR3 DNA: TGTACCAGCAGCTTAGGCTCCGGACAGGGGGCGAATGAGCAGTTCTTC.

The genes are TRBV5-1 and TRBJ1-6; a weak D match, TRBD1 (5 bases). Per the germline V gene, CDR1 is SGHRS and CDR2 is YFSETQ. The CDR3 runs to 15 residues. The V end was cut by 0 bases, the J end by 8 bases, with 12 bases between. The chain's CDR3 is CASSLEGSGDSPLHF. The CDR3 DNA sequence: TGCGCCAGCAGCTTGGAAGGGTCGGGGGATTCACCCCTCCACTTT.

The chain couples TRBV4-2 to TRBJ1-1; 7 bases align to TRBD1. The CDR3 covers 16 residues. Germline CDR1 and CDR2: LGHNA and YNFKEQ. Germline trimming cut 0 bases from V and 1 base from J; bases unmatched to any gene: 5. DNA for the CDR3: TGTGCCAGCAGCCAAGATATCCGACAGGGGAACACTGAAGCTTTCTTT. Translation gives CASSQDIRQGNTEAFF.

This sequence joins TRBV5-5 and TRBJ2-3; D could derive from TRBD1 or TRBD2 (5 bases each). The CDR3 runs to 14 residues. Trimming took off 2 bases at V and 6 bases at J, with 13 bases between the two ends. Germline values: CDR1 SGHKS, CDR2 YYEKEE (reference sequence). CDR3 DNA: TGTGCCAGCAGCTTCCGGGGCCCACAGGATACGCAGTATTTT. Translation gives CASSFRGPQDTQYF.

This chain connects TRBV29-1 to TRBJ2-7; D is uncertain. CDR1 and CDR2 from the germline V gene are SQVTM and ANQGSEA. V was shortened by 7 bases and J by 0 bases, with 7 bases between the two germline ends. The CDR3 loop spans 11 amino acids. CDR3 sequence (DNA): TGCAGCGCTCGGATCTCCTACGAGCAGTACTTC. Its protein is CSARISYEQYF.

This CDR3 is CASSLTPDSPLHF. The CDR3 DNA sequence: TGTGCCAGCAGCTTAACGCCGGATTCACCCCTCCACTTT. The chain links TRBV7-3 to TRBJ1-6; D not certain. Germline V gives CDR1 SGHTA, CDR2 FQGTGA. The V and J ends lost 0 bases and 8 bases respectively, with 5 bases between them. The CDR3 totals 13 residues.

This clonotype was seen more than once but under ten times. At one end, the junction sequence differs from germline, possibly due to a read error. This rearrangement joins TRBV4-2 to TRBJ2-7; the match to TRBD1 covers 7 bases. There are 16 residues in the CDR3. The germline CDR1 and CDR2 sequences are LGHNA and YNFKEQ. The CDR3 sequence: CAGSQGGPWGSYEQYF. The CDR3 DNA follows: TGTGCCGGCAGCCAAGGGGGCCCATGGGGCTCCTACGAGCAGTACTTC.

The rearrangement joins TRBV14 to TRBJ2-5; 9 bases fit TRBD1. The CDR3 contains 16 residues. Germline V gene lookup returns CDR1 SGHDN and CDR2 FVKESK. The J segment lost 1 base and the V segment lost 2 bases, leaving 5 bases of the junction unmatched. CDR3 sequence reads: CASSQNQDRGQETQYF. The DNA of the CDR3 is TGTGCCAGCAGCCAAAATCAGGACAGGGGCCAAGAGACCCAGTACTTC.

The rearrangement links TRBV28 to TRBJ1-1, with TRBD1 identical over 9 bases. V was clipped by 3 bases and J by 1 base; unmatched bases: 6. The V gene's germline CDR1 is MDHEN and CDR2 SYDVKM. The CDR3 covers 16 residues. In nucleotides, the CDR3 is TGTGCCAGCAGTTTGGGAACAGGGGGCCCGAACACTGAAGCTTTCTTT. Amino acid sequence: CASSLGTGGPNTEAFF. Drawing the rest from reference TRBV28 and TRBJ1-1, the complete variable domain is DVKVTQSSRYLVKRTGEKVFLECVQDMDHENMFWYRQDPGLGLRLIYFSYDVKMKEKGDIPEGYSVSREKKERFSLILESASTNQTSMYLCASSLGTGGPNTEAFFGQGTRLTVV.

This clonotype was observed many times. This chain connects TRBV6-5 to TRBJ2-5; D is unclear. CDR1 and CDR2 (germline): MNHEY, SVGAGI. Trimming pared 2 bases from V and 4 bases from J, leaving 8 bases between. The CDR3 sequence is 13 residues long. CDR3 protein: CASSYGRGETQYF. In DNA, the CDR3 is TGTGCCAGCAGTTACGGCAGAGGAGAGACCCAGTACTTC.

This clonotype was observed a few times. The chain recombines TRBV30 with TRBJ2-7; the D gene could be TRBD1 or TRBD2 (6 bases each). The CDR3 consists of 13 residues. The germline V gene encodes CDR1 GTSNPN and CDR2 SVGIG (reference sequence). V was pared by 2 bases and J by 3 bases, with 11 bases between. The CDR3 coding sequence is TGTGCCTGGAGTAGGGGGGCCCACTACGAGCAGTACTTC. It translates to CAWSRGAHYEQYF.

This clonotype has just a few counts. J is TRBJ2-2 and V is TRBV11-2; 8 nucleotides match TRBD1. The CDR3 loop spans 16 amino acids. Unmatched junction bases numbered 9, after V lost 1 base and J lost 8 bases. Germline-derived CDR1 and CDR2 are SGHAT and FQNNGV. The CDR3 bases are TGTGCCAGCAGCTTAGCCGGCAGGGGGCAAACGGGGGAGCTGTTTTTT. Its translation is CASSLAGRGQTGELFF. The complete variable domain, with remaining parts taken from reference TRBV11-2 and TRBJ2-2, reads EAGVAQSPRYKIIEKRQSVAFWCNPISGHATLYWYQQILGQGPKLLIQFQNNGVVDDSQLPKDRFSAERLKGVDSTLKIQPAKLEDSAVYLCASSLAGRGQTGELFFGEGSRLTVL.

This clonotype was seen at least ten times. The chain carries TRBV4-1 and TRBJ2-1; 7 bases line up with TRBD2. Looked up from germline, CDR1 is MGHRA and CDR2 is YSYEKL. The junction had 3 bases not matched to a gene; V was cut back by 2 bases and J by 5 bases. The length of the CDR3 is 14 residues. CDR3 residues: CASSQPSGDNEQFF. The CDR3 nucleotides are TGCGCCAGCAGCCAACCTAGCGGAGACAATGAGCAGTTCTTC.

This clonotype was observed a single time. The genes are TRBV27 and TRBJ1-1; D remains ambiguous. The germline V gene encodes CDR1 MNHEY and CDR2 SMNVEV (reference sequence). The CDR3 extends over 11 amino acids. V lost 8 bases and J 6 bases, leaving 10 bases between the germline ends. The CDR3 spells CASAFRSEAFF. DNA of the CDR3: TGTGCCAGCGCTTTCCGTTCTGAAGCTTTCTTT.

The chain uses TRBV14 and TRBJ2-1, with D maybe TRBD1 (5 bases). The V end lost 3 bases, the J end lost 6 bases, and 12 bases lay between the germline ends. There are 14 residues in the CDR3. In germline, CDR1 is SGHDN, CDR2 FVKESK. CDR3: CASSQVQAVNEQFF. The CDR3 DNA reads TGTGCCAGCAGCCAGGTACAGGCCGTCAATGAGCAGTTCTTC. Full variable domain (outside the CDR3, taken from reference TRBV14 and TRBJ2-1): EAGVTQFPSHSVIEKGQTVTLRCDPISGHDNLYWYRRVMGKEIKFLLHFVKESKQDESGMPNNRFLAERTGGTYSTLKVQPAELEDSGVYFCASSQVQAVNEQFFGPGTRLTVL.

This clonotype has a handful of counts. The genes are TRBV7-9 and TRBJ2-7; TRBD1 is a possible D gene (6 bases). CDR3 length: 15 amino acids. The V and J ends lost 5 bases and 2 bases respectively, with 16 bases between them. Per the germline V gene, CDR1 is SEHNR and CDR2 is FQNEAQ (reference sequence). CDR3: CASSLGWTATYEQYF. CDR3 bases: TGTGCCAGCAGCCTTGGATGGACAGCCACCTACGAGCAGTACTTC.

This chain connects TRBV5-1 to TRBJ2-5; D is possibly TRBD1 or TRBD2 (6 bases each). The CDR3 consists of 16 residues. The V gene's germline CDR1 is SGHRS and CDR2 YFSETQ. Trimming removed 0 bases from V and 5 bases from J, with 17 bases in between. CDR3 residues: CASSLVGGDGGETQYF. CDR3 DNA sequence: TGCGCCAGCAGCTTGGTCGGGGGCGATGGGGGTGAGACCCAGTACTTC.